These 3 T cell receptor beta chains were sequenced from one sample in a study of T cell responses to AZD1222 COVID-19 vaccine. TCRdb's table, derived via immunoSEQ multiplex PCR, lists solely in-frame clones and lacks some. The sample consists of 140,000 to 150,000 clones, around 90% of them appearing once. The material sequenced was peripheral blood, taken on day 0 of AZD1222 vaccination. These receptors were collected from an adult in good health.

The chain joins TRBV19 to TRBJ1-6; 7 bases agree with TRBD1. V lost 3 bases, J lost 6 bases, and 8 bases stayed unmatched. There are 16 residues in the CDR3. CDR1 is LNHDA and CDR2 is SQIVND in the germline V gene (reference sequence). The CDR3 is CASSIFRTGSNSPLHF. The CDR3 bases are TGTGCCAGTAGTATTTTCAGGACAGGATCTAATTCACCCCTCCACTTT.

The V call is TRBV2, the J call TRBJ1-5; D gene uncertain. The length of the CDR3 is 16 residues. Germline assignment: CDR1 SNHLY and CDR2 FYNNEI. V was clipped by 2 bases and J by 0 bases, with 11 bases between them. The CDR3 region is CASSEIGVYSNQPQHF. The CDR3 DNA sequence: TGTGCCAGCAGTGAAATCGGCGTCTATAGCAATCAGCCCCAGCATTTT.

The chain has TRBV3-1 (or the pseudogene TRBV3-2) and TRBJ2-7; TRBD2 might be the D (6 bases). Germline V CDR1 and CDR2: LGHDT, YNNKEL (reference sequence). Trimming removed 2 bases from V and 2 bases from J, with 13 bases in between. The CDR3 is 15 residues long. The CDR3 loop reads CASSQRSRLAYEQYF. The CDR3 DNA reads TGTGCCAGCAGCCAAAGGTCTAGACTAGCCTACGAGCAGTACTTC.